This T cell receptor (beta chain) is drawn from a study of blood T cell repertoires in COVID-19. Overall study: T cells, B-cell-depleted T cells, or PBMCs provided the cDNA or gDNA that served as material.

The CDR3 runs 13 residues. Germline CDR1 and CDR2: LNHDA and SQIVND (reference sequence). Between the trimmed V and J ends, which lost 7 bases and 7 bases, there was a span of 13 bases. Per the original methods: Amplified reference gene primers provided the basis for estimating nucleated cell counts. The table came from immunoSEQ multiplex PCR; TCRdb's copy has only in-frame clones and leaves some out. Clone size and V and J calls were adopted from that table, with D and trimming inferred from the DNA. The sample records tens of thousands of clones, less than 90% being singletons. Sample: peripheral blood. The chain uses TRBV19 and TRBJ2-2, with D possibly matching TRBD1 (5 bases). This receptor was identified in a man in his fifties or sixties with acute or convalescent COVID-19. In DNA, the CDR3 is TGTGCCAGTACCGGCAGGGTAATCGGGGAGCTGTTTTTT. It is translated as CASTGRVIGELFF. The full variable domain, in which reference TRBV19 and TRBJ2-2 provide the parts outside the CDR3, is DGGITQSPKYLFRKEGQNVTLSCEQNLNHDAMYWYRQDPGQGLRLIYYSQIVNDFQKGDIAEGYSVSREKKESFPLTVTSAQKNPTAFYLCASTGRVIGELFFGEGSRLTVL.